This TCR beta chain was captured by sequencing in a study of shared clonotypes between healthy human individuals. Study background: The cohort comprised a couple of women and a few men. Their ages spanned 18 to 49 years.

Sequencing used immunoSEQ multiplex PCR; TCRdb keeps in-frame clones, though not all of them. The table records about 2.3 million clones, 93% of them present only once. Remarks on this clone: Its specificity is unknown.

Study observations and caveats: Clonotype sharing among donors was expected to depend on sequencing depth.

This clonotype originated in a man aged 18 to 30 in good health. Some clones in this sample may be carry-over from other donors' samples. Sequencing was carried out using naive CD4+ T cells from PBMCs. Subset meaning: CD45RA+ positively selected.

CDR3 region: CASSLDRGLGYEQYF. Written as DNA, the CDR3 is TGTGCCAGCTCACTCGACAGGGGCCTCGGGTACGAGCAGTACTTC. This sequence joins TRBV18 and TRBJ2-7, with 8 bases identical to TRBD1. CDR1 and CDR2 (germline): KGHSH, LQKENI. The CDR3 is made up of 15 amino acids. Trimming removed 4 bases from V and 4 bases from J; junction bases left unmatched: 9.